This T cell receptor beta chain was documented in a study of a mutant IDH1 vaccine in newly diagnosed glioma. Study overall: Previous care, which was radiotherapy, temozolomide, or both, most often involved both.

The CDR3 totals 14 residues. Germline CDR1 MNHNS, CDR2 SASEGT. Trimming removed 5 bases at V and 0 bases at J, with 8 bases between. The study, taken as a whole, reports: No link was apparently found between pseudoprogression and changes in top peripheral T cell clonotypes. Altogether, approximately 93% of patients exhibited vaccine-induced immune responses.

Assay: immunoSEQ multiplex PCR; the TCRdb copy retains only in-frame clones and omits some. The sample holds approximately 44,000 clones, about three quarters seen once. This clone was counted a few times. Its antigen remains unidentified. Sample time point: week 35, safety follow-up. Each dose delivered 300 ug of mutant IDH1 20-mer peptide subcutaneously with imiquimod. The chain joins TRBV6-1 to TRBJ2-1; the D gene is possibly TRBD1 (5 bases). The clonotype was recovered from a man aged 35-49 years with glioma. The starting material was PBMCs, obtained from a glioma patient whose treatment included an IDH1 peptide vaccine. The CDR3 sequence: CASSTGDSYNEQFF. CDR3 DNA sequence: TGTGCCAGCAGTACAGGAGACTCCTACAATGAGCAGTTCTTC.